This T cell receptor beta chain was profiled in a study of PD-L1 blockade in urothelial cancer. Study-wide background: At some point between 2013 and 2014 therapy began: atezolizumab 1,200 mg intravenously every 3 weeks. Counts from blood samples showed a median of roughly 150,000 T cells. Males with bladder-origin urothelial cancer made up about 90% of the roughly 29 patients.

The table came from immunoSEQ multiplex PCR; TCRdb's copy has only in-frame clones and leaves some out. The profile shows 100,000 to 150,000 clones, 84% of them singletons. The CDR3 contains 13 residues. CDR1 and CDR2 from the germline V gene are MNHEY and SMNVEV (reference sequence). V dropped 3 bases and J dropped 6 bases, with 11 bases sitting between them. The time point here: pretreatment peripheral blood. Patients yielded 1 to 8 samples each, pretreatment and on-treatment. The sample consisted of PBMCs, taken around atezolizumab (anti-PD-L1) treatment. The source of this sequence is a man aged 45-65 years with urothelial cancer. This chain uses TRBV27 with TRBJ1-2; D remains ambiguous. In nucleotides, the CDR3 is TGTGCCAGCAGTTTGAGGAGATTACATGGCTACACCTTC. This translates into CASSLRRLHGYTF.